These T cell receptor beta chains were read from a single sample in a study of T cell responses to AZD1222 COVID-19 vaccine. Using immunoSEQ multiplex PCR, the repertoire was profiled, and TCRdb retains in-frame clones only, with some absent. The sample consists of about 150,000 clones, roughly nine tenths of them appearing once. The source was peripheral blood, collected on day 0 of AZD1222 vaccination. The origin of the receptors is an adult in good health. CDR3s include the opening cysteine and the closing phenylalanine or tryptophan. D genes are given only for firm matches. The size entry is marked missing in some rows and otherwise reads once, few, many or a size class.

TRBJ1-4 | TRBV5-1 | few | . | TGCGCCAGCAGCTTGGGACGGGGGACGGATGAAAAACTGTTTTTT | CASSLGRGTDEKLFF
TRBJ1-5 | TRBV4-1 | . | . | TGCGCCAGCAGCCAAGATCTCAATCAGCCCCAGCATTTT | CASSQDLNQPQHF
TRBJ2-5 | TRBV6-5 | once | TRBD1 | TGTGCCACCGCCCCCGACAGGGACCAAGAGACCCAGTACTTC | CATAPDRDQETQYF
TRBJ2-6 | TRBV18 | . | . | TGTGCCAGCTCACCAGCTCTGGGGGCCAACGTCCTGACTTTC | CASSPALGANVLTF
TRBJ2-1 | TRBV5-1 | . | . | TGCGCCAGCAGCTTGGTCTTCCCCACCGGGGTGGATTACAATGAGCAGTTCTTC | CASSLVFPTGVDYNEQFF
TRBJ2-7 | TRBV6-5 | . | . | TGTGCCAGCAGTAACAAATACGAGCAGTACTTC | CASSNKYEQYF
TRBJ2-7 | TRBV2 | . | . | TGTGCCAGCAGTGTTGAGAGCGACGGGTGGGGGGTTCTCGAGCAGTACTTC | CASSVESDGWGVLEQYF
TRBJ2-7 | TRBV7-2 | . | . | TGTGCCAGCAGCTTATCTTCCTACGAGCAGTACTTC | CASSLSSYEQYF
TRBJ2-7 | TRBV7-3 | . | TRBD2 | TGTGCCAGCAGCTTAAATCGGGCGGGAGGCGAGCAGTACTTC | CASSLNRAGGEQYF
TRBJ2-5 | TRBV5-4 | . | TRBD2 | TGTGCCAGCAGCCTCCGACTAGCGGGAGAGGAGACCCAGTACTTC | CASSLRLAGEETQYF
TRBJ2-3 | TRBV5-5 | . | TRBD2 | TGTGCCAGCAGCCTAGCGGGGCAAAGCACAGATACGCAGTATTTT | CASSLAGQSTDTQYF
TRBJ1-5 | TRBV28 | . | TRBD1 | TGTGCCAGTGACAGGGTGAATCAGCCCCAGCATTTT | CASDRVNQPQHF
TRBJ2-7 | TRBV11-3 | . | . | TGTGCCAGCACAGCCGGTTTCCCCTACGAGCAGTACTTC | CASTAGFPYEQYF
TRBJ1-3 | TRBV3-1/TRBV3-2 | . | . | TGTGCCAGCAGCCACCCGGACAGAATTACCCAACGACCCTCTGGAAACACCATATATTTT | CASSHPDRITQRPSGNTIYF
TRBJ1-1 | TRBV27 | . | . | TGTGCCAGCGGTGGACGGAACACTGAAGCTTTCTTT | CASGGRNTEAFF
TRBJ1-6 | TRBV3-1/TRBV3-2 | . | . | TGTGCCAGCAGCCCAAGAGCCGGTCTGAGTTCACCCCTCCACTTT | CASSPRAGLSSPLHF
TRBJ1-5 | TRBV7-8 | . | . | TGTGCCAGCAGCTTATGGGGTGGCAATCAGCCCCAGCATTTT | CASSLWGGNQPQHF
TRBJ1-5 | TRBV18 | . | . | TGTGCCAGCAGGGGGGCAGTGAAACATCAGCCCCAGCATTTT | CASRGAVKHQPQHF
TRBJ1-1 | TRBV18 | . | TRBD1 | TGTGCCAGCTCACCGACCCTAGGGGGCGAAAAAGCTTTCTTT | CASSPTLGGEKAFF
TRBJ1-2 | TRBV6-5 | . | TRBD1 | TGTGCCAGCAGATCAGACAGGGGGGAGGGTGGCTACACCTTC | CASRSDRGEGGYTF
TRBJ1-3 | TRBV6-4 | once | TRBD1 | TGTGCCAGCAGTGATGATCTGACAGGGGGCTCCGGAAACACCATATATTTT | CASSDDLTGGSGNTIYF
TRBJ1-6 | TRBV4-3 | . | . | TGCGCCAGCAGCCAAGGAATGGGGATCAATTCACCCCTCCACTTT | CASSQGMGINSPLHF
TRBJ1-1 | TRBV10-3 | . | TRBD1 | TGTGCCATCAGTGAGTCGGTGTCAGGGGGGAGGAACACTGAAGCTTTCTTT | CAISESVSGGRNTEAFF
TRBJ2-7 | TRBV6-2/TRBV6-3 | . | . | TGTGCCAGCAGTTACGACAGCAGCTCCTACGAGCAGTACTTC | CASSYDSSSYEQYF
TRBJ1-5 | TRBV28 | . | . | TGTGCCAGCACCCTGGCAGGGAGCCTTAATCAGCCCCAGCATTTT | CASTLAGSLNQPQHF
TRBJ2-7 | TRBV5-4 | . | . | TGTGCCAGCAGCTTGGAGGGCAGGAGGCGTACTTCCTACGAGCAGTACTTC | CASSLEGRRRTSYEQYF
TRBJ2-7 | TRBV7-9 | . | TRBD2 | TGTGCCAGCAGCTGGGGGGGGATGAACGACGAGCAGTACTTC | CASSWGGMNDEQYF
TRBJ2-3 | TRBV5-1 | once | TRBD2 | TGCGCCAGCAGCCCCCCTACTAGCGGGGTGGGCACAGATACGCAGTATTTT | CASSPPTSGVGTDTQYF
TRBJ1-1 | TRBV7-3 | . | . | TGTGCCAGCAGCCCCGGGACCGAGTGGCCCGGAGCTTTCTTT | CASSPGTEWPGAFF
TRBJ2-1 | TRBV5-1 | . | TRBD1 | TGCGCCAGCAGCTTCACAGGGGGGTCCTACAATGAGCAGTTCTTC | CASSFTGGSYNEQFF
TRBJ1-5 | TRBV28 | . | TRBD1 | TGTGCCAGCAGTCCTTACGACACCGGACAGGACGACAATCAGCCCCAGCATTTT | CASSPYDTGQDDNQPQHF
TRBJ2-2 | TRBV7-3 | . | . | TGTGCCAGCAGTTCCGACAGGAACACCGGGGAGCTGTTTTTT | CASSSDRNTGELFF
TRBJ1-1 | TRBV25-1 | . | . | TGTGCCAGCAGTAATTGGCAGGGGACGAACACTGAAGCTTTCTTT | CASSNWQGTNTEAFF
TRBJ1-1 | TRBV20-1 | . | . | TGCAGTGCTAGTGGGGGGACTGAAGCTTTCTTT | CSASGGTEAFF
TRBJ2-1 | TRBV7-6 | few | TRBD1 | TGTGCCAGCAGCTTAAGACAGGGAGCCTACAATGAGCAGTTCTTC | CASSLRQGAYNEQFF
TRBJ2-3 | TRBV7-2 | . | TRBD1 | TGTGCCAGCAGCTTAACAGGGGGCGCTTTTGATACGCAGTATTTT | CASSLTGGAFDTQYF
TRBJ1-5 | TRBV2 | . | . | TGTGCCAGCGGTGCTACTTCTAGCAATCAGCCCCAGCATTTT | CASGATSSNQPQHF
TRBJ2-7 | TRBV7-2 | . | . | TGTGCCAGCAGCTTAGTGAGCGAAATCTACGAGCAGTACTTC | CASSLVSEIYEQYF
TRBJ1-1 | TRBV10-2 | . | TRBD1 | TGCGCCAGCAGTGAGACGACAGGGGAACAAGCTTTCTTT | CASSETTGEQAFF
TRBJ2-7 | TRBV5-8 | . | . | TGTGCCAGCAGCTTGGTAAGGGGGGGACCCGGGACAGGCCCCTACGAGCAGTACTTC | CASSLVRGGPGTGPYEQYF